The present T cell receptor beta chain was sequenced within a study of blood T cell repertoires in COVID-19. Generated by immunoSEQ multiplex PCR, the TCRdb table keeps only in-frame clones and is missing some. Of 50,000 to 70,000 clones listed, around 87% are singletons. The sequenced sample was peripheral blood. The TCR sequence derives from a man in his sixties with active or convalescent COVID-19.

The CDR3 DNA reads TGTGCCAGCAGCCCGACTATTTCCAAGGGAAACATTCAGTACTTC. This encodes CASSPTISKGNIQYF. V is TRBV5-8 and J is TRBJ2-4; TRBD2 might be the D (5 bases). CDR1 and CDR2 from the germline V gene are SGHTS and YDEGEE. V shed 4 bases and J shed 6 bases, with 17 bases lying between them. CDR3 length: 15 residues.